This entry concerns a single T cell receptor (beta chain). CDR3 size: 14 residues. V trimming: 6 bases; J trimming: 4 bases; junction bases outside the gene matches: 5. CDR1 MGHRA and CDR2 YSYEKL come from the germline V gene. The source of the sample is a study of blood T cell repertoires in COVID-19. Study as a whole: Sample material is recorded as cDNA or gDNA derived from T cells, B-cell-depleted T cells, or PBMCs.

Measured with immunoSEQ multiplex PCR; TCRdb has only the in-frame clones, and not every one. The sample shows about 200,000 clones, over 80% of them seen only once. The source of this sequence is a woman aged 25 to 39 who had been exposed to COVID-19. Sample: PBMCs or T cells enriched from blood (not recorded which). J is TRBJ2-1 and V is TRBV4-1; 8 nucleotides align to TRBD1. The CDR3 is CASRPGTGYNEQFF. DNA of the CDR3: TGCGCCAGCAGACCCGGGACAGGTTACAATGAGCAGTTCTTC.